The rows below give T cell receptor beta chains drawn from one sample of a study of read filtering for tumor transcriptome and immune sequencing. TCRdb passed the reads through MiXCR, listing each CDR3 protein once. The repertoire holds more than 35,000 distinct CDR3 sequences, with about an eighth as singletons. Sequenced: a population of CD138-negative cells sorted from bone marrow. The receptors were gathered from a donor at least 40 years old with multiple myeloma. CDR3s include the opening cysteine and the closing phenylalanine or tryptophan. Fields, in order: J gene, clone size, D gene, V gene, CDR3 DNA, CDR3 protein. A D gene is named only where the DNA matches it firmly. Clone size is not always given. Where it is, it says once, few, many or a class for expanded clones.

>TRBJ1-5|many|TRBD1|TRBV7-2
TGTGCCAGCAGCTTAGAAGGGACAGGGGGCTGGCAGCCCCAGCATTTT
CASSLEGTGGWQPQHF
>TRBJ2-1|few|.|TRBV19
TGTGCCAGTACCTTCTCGGGGACTGGCAACTACAATGAGCAGTTCTTC
CASTFSGTGNYNEQFF
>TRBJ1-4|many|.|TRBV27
TGTGCCAGCAAGGTAGCCGCAACTAATGAAAAACTGTTTTTT
CASKVAATNEKLFF
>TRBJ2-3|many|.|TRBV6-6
TGTGCCAGCGGGACGGCGGATACGCAGTATTTT
CASGTADTQYF
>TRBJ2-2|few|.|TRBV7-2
TGTGCCAGCAGCTTTTCCAGGCGGCTGTTTTTT
CASSFSRRLFF
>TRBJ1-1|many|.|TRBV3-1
TGTGCCAGCAGCCAAGCAACTGAAGCTTTCTTT
CASSQATEAFF
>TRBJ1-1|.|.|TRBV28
TGTGCCAGCAGACCGAGCACGAACACTGAAGCTTTCTTT
CASRPSTNTEAFF
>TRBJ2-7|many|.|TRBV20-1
TGCAGTGCTAAGGCGGCGTCCTACGAGCAGTACTTC
CSAKAASYEQYF
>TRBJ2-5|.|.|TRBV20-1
TGCAGTGCCATCCCGGACTACTCAGGGGAGACCCAGTACTTC
CSAIPDYSGETQYF
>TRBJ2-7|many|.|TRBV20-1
TGCAGTGCAACTTTACAGGGCGGGCAGTACTTC
CSATLQGGQYF
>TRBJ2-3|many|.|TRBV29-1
TGCAGCGTTGCTATTGATACGCAGTATTTT
CSVAIDTQYF
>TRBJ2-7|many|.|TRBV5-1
TGCGCCAGCAGCCCTGGACACAACTACGAGCAGTACTTC
CASSPGHNYEQYF
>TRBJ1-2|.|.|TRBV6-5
TGTGCCAGCAGTTACTCACCGGGGGGGCTCGGCTATGGCTACACCTTC
CASSYSPGGLGYGYTF
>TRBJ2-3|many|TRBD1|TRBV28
TGTGCCAGCAGTTTACCTACACGAGGGGGCAAAACAGATACGCAGTATTTT
CASSLPTRGGKTDTQYF
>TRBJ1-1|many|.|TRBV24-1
TGTGCCACCAGTGATCCCACCGGTGGGACTGAAGCTTTCTTT
CATSDPTGGTEAFF
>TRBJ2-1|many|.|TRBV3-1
TGTGCCAGCAGCCAAGCGGCTCCCAGCTCCTACAATGAGCAGTTCTTC
CASSQAAPSSYNEQFF
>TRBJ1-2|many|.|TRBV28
TGTGCCAGCAGTTTAATTTCCGGGGAAGGCTACACCTTC
CASSLISGEGYTF
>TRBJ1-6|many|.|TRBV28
TGTGCCAGCAGGCCTACAGTCAACAATTCACCCCTCCACTTT
CASRPTVNNSPLHF
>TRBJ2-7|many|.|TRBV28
TGTGCCGTGACTCAGGGCTACGAGCAGTACTTC
CAVTQGYEQYF
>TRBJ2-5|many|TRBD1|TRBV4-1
TGCGCCAGCAGCCAAGATGGACAGGGACTAGAGACCCAGTACTTC
CASSQDGQGLETQYF
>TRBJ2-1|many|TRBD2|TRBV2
TGTGCCAGCAATACCGGGACTAGCGGGTACAATGAGCAGTTCTTC
CASNTGTSGYNEQFF
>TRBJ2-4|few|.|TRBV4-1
TGCGCCAGCAGCGAAGACTGGTTAGCCAAAAACATTCAGTACTTC
CASSEDWLAKNIQYF
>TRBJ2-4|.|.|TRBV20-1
TGCAGTGCTAGAGCGGCTCGCGGAGCCAAAAACACTCAGTACTTC
CSARAARGAKNTQYF
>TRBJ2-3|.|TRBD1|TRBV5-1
TGCGCCAGCAGCCCTGGGACAGTAAGAAGCACAGATACGCAGTATTTT
CASSPGTVRSTDTQYF
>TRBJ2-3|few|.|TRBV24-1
TGTGCCACCAGGGCCCAGGACTACACAGATACGCAGTATTTT
CATRAQDYTDTQYF
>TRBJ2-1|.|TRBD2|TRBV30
TGTGCCTGGAGAGCCGGGACTAGCAGGTACAATGAGCAGTTCTTC
CAWRAGTSRYNEQFF
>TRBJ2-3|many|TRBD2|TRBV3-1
TGTGCCAGCAGCCAAACTAGCGGAAGCACAGATACGCAGTATTTT
CASSQTSGSTDTQYF
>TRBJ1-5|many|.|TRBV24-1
TGTGCCACCAGTGAAAATCAGCCCCAGCATTTT
CATSENQPQHF
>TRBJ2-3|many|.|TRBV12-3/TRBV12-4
TGTGCCAGCGCATCGAGGTTCGGGGATACGCAGTATTTT
CASASRFGDTQYF
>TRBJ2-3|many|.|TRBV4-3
TGCGCCAGCAGCCAAATGGGGGTAGATACGCAGTATTTT
CASSQMGVDTQYF
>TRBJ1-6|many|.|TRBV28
TGTGCCAGCAGCCCTTTCCTGGGGCGGGAGGTACCCCTCCACTTT
CASSPFLGREVPLHF
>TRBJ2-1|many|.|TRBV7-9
TGTGCCAGCAGCTTAGTCCCCCGGACTAGTCCCAGGGGGGTCTACAATGAGCAGTTCTTC
CASSLVPRTSPRGVYNEQFF
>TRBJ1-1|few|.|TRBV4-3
TGCGCCAGCAGCCGAGGGACGGTGAACACTGAAGCTTTCTTT
CASSRGTVNTEAFF
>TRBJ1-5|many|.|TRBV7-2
TGTGCCAGCAGCCCAGGGCAGAGTACCAATCAGCCCCAGCATTTT
CASSPGQSTNQPQHF
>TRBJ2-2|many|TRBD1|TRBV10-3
TGTGCCATCAGTGAGTCCACCCGGACAGGGAACACCGGGGAGCTGTTTTTT
CAISESTRTGNTGELFF
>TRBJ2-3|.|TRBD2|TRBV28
TGTGCCAGCAGCGAAACTGGGACTAGCGGGAGAAATACGCAGTATTTT
CASSETGTSGRNTQYF
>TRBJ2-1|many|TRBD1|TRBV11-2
TGTGCCAGCAGCTTATCCCGGGACAGCATAACCAATGAGCAGTTCTTC
CASSLSRDSITNEQFF
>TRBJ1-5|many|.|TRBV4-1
TGCGCCAGCAGCCAAGATAGGAATAGCAATCAGCCCCAGCATTTT
CASSQDRNSNQPQHF
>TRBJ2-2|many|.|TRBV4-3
TGCGCCAGCAGCCAAGAAATGAACACCGGGGAGCTGTTTTTT
CASSQEMNTGELFF
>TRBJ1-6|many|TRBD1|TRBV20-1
TGCAGTGCTAGAGGAGCGACAGGGAGGAATTCACCCCTCCACTTT
CSARGATGRNSPLHF
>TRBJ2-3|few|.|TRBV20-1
TGCAGTGCTCCGGGATTTAGGGGCACAGATACGCAGTATTTT
CSAPGFRGTDTQYF